This paragraph reports one T cell receptor beta chain. Its specificity is unknown. These data originate in a study of blood T cells in healthy people across ages. Study-wide points: Lack of knowledge of donor CMV status possibly confounded expanded clonotype changes. Older age went with lower TCR beta diversity per million T cells, in a roughly linear way.

A second PCR, run for about 7 to 11 cycles, used a sample-barcoded 5' primer plus a J-beta primer mix. TCRdb analysed the 5' RACE reads with MiXCR anew, one entry per CDR3 protein. The sample has around 800,000 distinct CDR3 sequences, under 45% seen once. This clonotype was sampled from a man aged 60 to 75 in good health. Sequencing was done on a sample of blood.

The CDR3 region is CASSPNLGGGGYGYTF. For the CDR3, the DNA is TGTGCCAGCAGCCCCAACTTGGGGGGCGGGGGCTATGGCTACACCTTC. J is TRBJ1-2 and V is TRBV4-2, with a possible D match to TRBD1 (6 bases). The CDR3 spans 16 residues. Germline-derived CDR1 and CDR2 are LGHNA and YNFKEQ. Between the trimmed V and J ends, which lost 4 bases and 4 bases, there was a span of 19 bases.